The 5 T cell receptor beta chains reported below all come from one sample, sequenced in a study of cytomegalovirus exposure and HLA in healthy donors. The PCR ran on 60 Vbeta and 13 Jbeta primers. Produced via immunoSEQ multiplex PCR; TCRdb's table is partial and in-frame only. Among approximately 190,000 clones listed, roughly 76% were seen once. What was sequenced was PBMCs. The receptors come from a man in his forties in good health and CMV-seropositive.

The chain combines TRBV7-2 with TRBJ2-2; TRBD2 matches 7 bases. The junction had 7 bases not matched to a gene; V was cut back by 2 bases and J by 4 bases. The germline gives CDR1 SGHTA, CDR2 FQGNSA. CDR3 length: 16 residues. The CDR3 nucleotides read TGTGCCAGCAGCTTACCGGGGGGATATAGCACCGGGGAGCTGTTTTTT. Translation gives CASSLPGGYSTGELFF.

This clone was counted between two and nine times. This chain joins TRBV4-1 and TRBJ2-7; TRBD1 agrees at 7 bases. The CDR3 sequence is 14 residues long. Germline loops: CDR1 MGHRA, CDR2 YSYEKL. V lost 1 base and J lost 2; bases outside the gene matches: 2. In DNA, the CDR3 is TGCGCCAGCAGCCAAGTTCAGGGGGCCTACGAGCAGTACTTC. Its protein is CASSQVQGAYEQYF.

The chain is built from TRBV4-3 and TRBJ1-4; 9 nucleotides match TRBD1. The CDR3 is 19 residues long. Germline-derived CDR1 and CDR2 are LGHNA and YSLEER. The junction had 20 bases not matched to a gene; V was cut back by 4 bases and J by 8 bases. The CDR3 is CASSRSTRDRDHNREKLFF. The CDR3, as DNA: TGCGCCAGCAGCCGGAGTACCCGGGACAGGGACCATAATCGAGAAAAACTGTTTTTT.

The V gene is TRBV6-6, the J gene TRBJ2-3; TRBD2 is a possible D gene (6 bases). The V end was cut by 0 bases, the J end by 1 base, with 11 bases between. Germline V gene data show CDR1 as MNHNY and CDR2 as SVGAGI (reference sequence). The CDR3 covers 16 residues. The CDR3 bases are TGTGCCAGCAGTTACTCGCGCGGGGTTGGCACAGATACGCAGTATTTT. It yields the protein CASSYSRGVGTDTQYF.

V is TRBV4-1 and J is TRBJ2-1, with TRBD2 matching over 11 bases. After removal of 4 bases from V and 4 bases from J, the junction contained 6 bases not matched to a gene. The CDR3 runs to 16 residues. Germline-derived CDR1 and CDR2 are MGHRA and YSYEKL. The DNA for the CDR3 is TGCGCCAGCAGCCTTAGCGGGGGGGGACTTTACAATGAGCAGTTCTTC. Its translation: CASSLSGGGLYNEQFF.